This T cell receptor beta chain comes out of a study of cytomegalovirus exposure and HLA in healthy donors. In the study overall: Within an early data release were about 90 million unique TCRs drawn from HLA-typed donors.

Germline V lookup: CDR1 LGHNA, CDR2 YNFKEQ. The CDR3 contains 20 residues. The junction had 9 bases not matched to a gene; V was cut back by 0 bases and J by 3 bases. To note about this clone: What it binds is not known.

Regarding the study as a whole: Some segments of the V type, notably TRBV6-2 and TRBV6-3, were excluded as indistinguishable. A later analysis by the authors found several of the most significant clusters apparently linked to common viral pathogens.

The PCR employed 60 Vbeta primers together with 13 Jbeta primers. The data were produced by immunoSEQ multiplex PCR, yet TCRdb's version contains in-frame clones alone and is incomplete. The table has 200,000 or so clones, 84% seen once. This chain uses TRBV4-2 with TRBJ2-3; 16 nucleotides agree with TRBD2. This clonotype was obtained from a woman in her fifties or sixties in good health and CMV-seropositive. Sequencing input: PBMCs. The CDR3 bases are TGTGCCAGCAGCCAAGATCATCTAGGGACTAGCGGGGGGGGGACAGATACGCAGTATTTT. This sequence encodes CASSQDHLGTSGGGTDTQYF.